This T cell receptor beta chain was identified in a study of T cell changes during pregnancy in multiple sclerosis. The CDR3 has 19 amino acids. With V trimmed by 1 base and J by 6 bases, 18 bases remained unmatched. Method: immunoSEQ multiplex PCR; TCRdb's copy keeps in-frame clones and lacks some. Among 72,000 or so clones listed, approximately 93% were seen once. This material consisted of peripheral blood, taken in the second trimester of pregnancy. This TCR derives from a female donor with multiple sclerosis, enrolled in a pregnancy study. The V and J genes are TRBV23-1 and TRBJ1-5; TRBD1 matches 7 bases. TRBV23-1 is given ORF status, its function remaining uncertain. The CDR3, as DNA: TGCGCCAGCAGTCAATACGGTGGGACAGCTTCGAACGTGGGTCAGCCCCAGCATTTT. Protein: CASSQYGGTASNVGQPQHF.